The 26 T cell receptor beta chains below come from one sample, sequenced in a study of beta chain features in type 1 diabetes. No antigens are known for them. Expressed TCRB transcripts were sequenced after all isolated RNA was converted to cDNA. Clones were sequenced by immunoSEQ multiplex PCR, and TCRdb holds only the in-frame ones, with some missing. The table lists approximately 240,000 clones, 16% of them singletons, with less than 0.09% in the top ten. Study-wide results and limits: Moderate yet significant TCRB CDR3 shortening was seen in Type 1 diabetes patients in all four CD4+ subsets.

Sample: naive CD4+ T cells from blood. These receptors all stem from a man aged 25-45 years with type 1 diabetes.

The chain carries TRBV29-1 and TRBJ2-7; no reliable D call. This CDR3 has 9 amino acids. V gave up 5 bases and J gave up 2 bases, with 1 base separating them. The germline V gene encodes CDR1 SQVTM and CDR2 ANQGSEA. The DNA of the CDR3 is TGCAGCGTTACCTACGAGCAGTACTTC. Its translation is CSVTYEQYF.

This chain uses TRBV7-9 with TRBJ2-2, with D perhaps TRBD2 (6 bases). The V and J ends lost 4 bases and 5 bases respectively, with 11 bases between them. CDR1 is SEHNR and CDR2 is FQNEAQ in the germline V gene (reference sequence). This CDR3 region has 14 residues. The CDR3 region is CASSSGRGTGELFF. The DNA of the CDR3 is TGTGCCAGCAGCTCGGGCCGGGGGACCGGGGAGCTGTTTTTT. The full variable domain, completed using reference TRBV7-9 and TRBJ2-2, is DTGVSQNPRHKITKRGQNVTFRCDPISEHNRLYWYRQTLGQGPEFLTYFQNEAQLEKSRLLSDRFSAERPKGSFSTLEIQRTEQGDSAMYLCASSSGRGTGELFFGEGSRLTVL.

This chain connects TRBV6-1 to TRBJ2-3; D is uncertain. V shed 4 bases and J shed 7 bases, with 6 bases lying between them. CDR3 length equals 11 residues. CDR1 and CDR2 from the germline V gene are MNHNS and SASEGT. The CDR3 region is CASSVINTQYF. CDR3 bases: TGTGCCAGCAGTGTCATAAATACGCAGTATTTT.

CDR3 sequence (DNA): TGTGCCAGCAGTTCCCCGACGCGAGAGCAGTTCTTC. Protein: CASSSPTREQFF. The chain recombines TRBV6-1 with TRBJ2-1; the D is unclear. Trimming pared 5 bases from V and 10 bases from J, leaving 12 bases between. The CDR3 length is 12 residues. In germline, CDR1 is MNHNS, CDR2 SASEGT.

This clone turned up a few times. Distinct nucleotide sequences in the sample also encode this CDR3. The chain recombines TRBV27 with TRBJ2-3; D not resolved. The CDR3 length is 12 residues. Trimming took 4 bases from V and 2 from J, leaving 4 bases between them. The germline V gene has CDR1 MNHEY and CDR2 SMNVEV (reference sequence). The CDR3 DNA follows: TGTGCCAGCAGTTCATACACAGATACGCAGTATTTT. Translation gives CASSSYTDTQYF.

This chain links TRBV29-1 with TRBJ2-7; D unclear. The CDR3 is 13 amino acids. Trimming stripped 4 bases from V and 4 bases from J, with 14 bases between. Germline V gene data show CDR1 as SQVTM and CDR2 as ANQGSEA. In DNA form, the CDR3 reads TGCAGCGTTGGAGGATTGCAAACATACGAGCAGTACTTC. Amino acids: CSVGGLQTYEQYF.

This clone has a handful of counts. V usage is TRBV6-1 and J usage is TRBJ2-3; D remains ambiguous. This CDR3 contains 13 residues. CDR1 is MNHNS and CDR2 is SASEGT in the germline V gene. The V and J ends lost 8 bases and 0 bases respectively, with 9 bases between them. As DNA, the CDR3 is TGTGCCAGCCCGGTCCCTAGCACAGATACGCAGTATTTT. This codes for CASPVPSTDTQYF.

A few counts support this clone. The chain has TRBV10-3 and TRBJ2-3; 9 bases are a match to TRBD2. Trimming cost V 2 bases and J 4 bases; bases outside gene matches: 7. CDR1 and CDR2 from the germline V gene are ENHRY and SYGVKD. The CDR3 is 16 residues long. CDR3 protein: CAISERVAGVSDTQYF. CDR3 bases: TGTGCCATCAGTGAGCGGGTAGCGGGAGTGTCAGATACGCAGTATTTT.

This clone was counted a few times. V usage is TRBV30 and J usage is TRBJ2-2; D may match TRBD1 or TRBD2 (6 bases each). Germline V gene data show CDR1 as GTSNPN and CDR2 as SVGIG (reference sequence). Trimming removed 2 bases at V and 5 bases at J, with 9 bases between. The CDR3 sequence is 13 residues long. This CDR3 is CAWSQGRTGELFF. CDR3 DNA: TGTGCCTGGAGTCAGGGGAGGACCGGGGAGCTGTTTTTT.

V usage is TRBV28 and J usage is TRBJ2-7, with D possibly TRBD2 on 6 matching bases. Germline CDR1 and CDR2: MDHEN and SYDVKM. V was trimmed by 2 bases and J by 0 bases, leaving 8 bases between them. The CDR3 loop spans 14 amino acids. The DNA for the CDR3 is TGTGCCAGCAGTTTAGGGGGGAGCTCCTACGAGCAGTACTTC. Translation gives CASSLGGSSYEQYF.

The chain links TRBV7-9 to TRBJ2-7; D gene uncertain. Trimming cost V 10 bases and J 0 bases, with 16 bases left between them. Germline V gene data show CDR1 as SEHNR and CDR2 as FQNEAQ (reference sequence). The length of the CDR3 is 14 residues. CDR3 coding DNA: TGTGCCACCCTCAGCCGAGGAAACTCCTACGAGCAGTACTTC. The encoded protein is CATLSRGNSYEQYF.

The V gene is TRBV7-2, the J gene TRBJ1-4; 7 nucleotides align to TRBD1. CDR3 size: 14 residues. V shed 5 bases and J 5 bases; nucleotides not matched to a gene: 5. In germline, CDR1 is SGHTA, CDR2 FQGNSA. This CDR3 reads CASSLQGQNEKLFF. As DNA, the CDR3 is TGTGCCAGCAGCCTACAGGGGCAAAATGAAAAACTGTTTTTT. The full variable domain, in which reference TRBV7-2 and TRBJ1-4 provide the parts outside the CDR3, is GAGVSQSPSNKVTEKGKDVELRCDPISGHTALYWYRQSLGQGLEFLIYFQGNSAPDKSGLPSDRFSAERTGGSVSTLTIQRTQQEDSAVYLCASSLQGQNEKLFFGSGTQLSVL.

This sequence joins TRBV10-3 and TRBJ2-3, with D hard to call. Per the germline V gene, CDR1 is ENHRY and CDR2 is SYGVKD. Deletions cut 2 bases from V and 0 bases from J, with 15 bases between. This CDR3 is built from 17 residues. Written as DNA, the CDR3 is TGTGCCATCAGTGAGGCCGGGCGGAGCCCTAGCACAGATACGCAGTATTTT. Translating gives CAISEAGRSPSTDTQYF.

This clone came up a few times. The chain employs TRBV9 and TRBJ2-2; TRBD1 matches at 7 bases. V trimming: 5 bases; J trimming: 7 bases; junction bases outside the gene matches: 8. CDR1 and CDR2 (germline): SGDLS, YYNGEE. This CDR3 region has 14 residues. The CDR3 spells CASRLEQGYGELFF. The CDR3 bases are TGTGCCAGCAGATTGGAACAGGGGTACGGGGAGCTGTTTTTT.

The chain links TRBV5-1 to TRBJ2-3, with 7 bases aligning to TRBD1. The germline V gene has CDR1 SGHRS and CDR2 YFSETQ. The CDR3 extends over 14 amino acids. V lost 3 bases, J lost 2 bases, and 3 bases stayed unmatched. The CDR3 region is CASSSTGPTDTQYF. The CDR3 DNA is TGCGCCAGCAGCTCGACAGGGCCCACAGATACGCAGTATTTT.

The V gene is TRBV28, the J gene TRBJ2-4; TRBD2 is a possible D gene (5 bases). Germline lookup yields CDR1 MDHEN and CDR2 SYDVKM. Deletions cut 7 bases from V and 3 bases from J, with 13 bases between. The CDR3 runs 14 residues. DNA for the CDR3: TGTGCCAGCACTAGGAGGTGGAGCAAAAACATTCAGTACTTC. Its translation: CASTRRWSKNIQYF.

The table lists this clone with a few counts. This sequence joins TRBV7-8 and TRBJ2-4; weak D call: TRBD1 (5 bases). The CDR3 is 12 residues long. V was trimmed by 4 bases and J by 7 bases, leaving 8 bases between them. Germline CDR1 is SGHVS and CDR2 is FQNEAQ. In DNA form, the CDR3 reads TGTGCCAGCAGCTACGCAGGGAACATTCAGTACTTC. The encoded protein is CASSYAGNIQYF.

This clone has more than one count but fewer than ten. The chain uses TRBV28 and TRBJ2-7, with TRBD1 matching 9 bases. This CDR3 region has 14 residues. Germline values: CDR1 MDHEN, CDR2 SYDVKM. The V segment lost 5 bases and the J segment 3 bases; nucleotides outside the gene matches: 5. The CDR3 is CASSNRGPVYEQYF. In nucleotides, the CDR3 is TGTGCCAGCAGTAACAGGGGGCCGGTCTACGAGCAGTACTTC.

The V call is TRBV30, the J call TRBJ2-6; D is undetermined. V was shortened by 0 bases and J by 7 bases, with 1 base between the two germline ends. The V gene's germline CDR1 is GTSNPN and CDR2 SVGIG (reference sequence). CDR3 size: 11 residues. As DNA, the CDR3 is TGTGCCTGGAGTGTCGCCAACGTCCTGACTTTC. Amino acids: CAWSVANVLTF. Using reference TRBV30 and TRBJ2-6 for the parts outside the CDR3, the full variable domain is SQTIHQWPATLVQPVGSPLSLECTVEGTSNPNLYWYRQAAGRGLQLLFYSVGIGQISSEVPQNLSASRPQDRQFILSSKKLLLSDSGFYLCAWSVANVLTFGAGSRLTVL.

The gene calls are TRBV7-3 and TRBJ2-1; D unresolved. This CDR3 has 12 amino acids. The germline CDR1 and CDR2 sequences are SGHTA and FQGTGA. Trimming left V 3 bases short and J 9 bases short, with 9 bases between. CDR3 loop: CASSFVNSEQFF. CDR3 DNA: TGTGCCAGCAGCTTCGTCAATAGTGAGCAGTTCTTC.

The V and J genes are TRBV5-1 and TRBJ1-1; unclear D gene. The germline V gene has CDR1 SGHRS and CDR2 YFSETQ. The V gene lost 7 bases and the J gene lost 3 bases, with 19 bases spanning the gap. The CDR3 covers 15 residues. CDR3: CASASKPAADTEAFF. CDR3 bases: TGCGCCAGCGCGTCAAAACCTGCGGCGGACACTGAAGCTTTCTTT.

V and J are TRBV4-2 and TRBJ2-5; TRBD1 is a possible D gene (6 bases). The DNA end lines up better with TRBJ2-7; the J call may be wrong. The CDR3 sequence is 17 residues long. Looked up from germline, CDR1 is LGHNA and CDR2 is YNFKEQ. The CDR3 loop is CASSLVQGDTRAYEQYF. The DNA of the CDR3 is TGTGCCAGCAGCCTCGTTCAAGGGGACACAAGGGCCTACGAGCAGTACTTC.

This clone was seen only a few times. The CDR3 here is CASSPRVTGELFF. For the CDR3, the DNA is TGTGCCAGCAGCCCCAGGGTCACCGGGGAGCTGTTTTTT. The rearrangement uses TRBV7-2 and TRBJ2-2, with D tentatively TRBD1 (5 bases). CDR1 SGHTA and CDR2 FQGNSA come from the germline V gene. V gave up 5 bases and J gave up 4 bases, with 8 bases separating them. The CDR3 is 13 amino acids.

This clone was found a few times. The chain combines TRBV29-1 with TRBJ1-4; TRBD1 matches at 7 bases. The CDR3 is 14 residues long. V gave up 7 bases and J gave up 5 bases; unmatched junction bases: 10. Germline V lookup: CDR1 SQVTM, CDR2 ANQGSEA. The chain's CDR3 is CSASQQGNNEKLFF. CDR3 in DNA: TGCAGCGCCTCCCAACAGGGGAACAATGAAAAACTGTTTTTT.

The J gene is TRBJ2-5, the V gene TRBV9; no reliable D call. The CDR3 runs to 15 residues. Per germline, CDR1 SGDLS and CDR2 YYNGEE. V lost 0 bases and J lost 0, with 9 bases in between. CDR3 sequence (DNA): TGTGCCAGCAGCGTAGTAGGCAATTACCAAGAGACCCAGTACTTC. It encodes CASSVVGNYQETQYF. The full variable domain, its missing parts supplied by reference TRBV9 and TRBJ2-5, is DSGVTQTPKHLITATGQRVTLRCSPRSGDLSVYWYQQSLDQGLQFLIQYYNGEERAKGNILERFSAQQFPDLHSELNLSSLELGDSALYFCASSVVGNYQETQYFGPGTRLLVL.

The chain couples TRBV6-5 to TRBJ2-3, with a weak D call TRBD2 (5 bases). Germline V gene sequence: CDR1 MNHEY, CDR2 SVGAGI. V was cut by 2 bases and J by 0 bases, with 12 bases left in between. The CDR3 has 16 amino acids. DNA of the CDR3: TGTGCCAGCAGTTACACAGCGGTTCGAAGCACAGATACGCAGTATTTT. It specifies CASSYTAVRSTDTQYF.